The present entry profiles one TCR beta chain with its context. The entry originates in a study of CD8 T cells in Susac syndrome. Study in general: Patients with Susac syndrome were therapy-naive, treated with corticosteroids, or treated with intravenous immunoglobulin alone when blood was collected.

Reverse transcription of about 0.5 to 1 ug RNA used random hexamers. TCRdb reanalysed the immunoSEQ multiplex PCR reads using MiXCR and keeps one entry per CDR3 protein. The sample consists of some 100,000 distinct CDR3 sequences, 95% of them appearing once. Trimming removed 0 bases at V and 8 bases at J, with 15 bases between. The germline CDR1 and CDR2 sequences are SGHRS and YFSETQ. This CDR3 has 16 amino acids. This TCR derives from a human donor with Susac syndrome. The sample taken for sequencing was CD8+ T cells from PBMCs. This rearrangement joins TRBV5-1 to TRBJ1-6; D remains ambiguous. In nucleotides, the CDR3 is TGCGCCAGCAGCTTGGATCGAGGCACTGGGGATTCACCCCTCCACTTT. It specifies CASSLDRGTGDSPLHF.